This T cell receptor (beta chain) was documented in a study of OX40 agonist ivuxolimab in advanced cancers. Context from the whole study: Ivuxolimab, which targeted the costimulatory receptor OX40 (CD134), was an agonistic, fully human IgG2 monoclonal antibody. Intravenous ivuxolimab was administered to patients every 2 weeks at six dose levels: 0.01, 0.1, 0.3, 1.5, 3 and 10 mg/kg. Of the approximately 54 patients in dose escalation, some 19 had hepatocellular carcinoma, roughly 15 had melanoma, 9 had renal cell carcinoma and 9 had head and neck cancer. In the dose-escalation cohort, 75% to 85% of patients were male, and the mean age was approximately 60 years with a range of roughly 23 to 90. Patients were allowed to have had prior anti-PD-1, anti-PD-L1 or anti-CTLA-4 therapy, and 30% to 40% of the dose-escalation patients had been treated with checkpoint inhibitors. Three dose-escalation patients achieved partial responses, one with hepatocellular carcinoma and two with cutaneous melanoma. The point of sequencing TCRbeta in the periphery was to test whether ivuxolimab changed TCR sequence diversity and drove clonal T-cell expansion. The paper covers the monotherapy dose-escalation part of the phase I ivuxolimab trial, which included N of about 56 patients.

CDR1 and CDR2, looked up from the germline V gene, are SGHAT and FQNNGV. V loses 1 base, J loses 2 bases, and the germline ends lie 12 bases apart. The CDR3 runs 15 amino acids, cysteine and phenylalanine included. Kept here is only the CDR3 DNA, which spans 45 bases and is read in frame from base 1. Patients with a history of autoimmune disease or receiving systemic immunosuppression were excluded from the trial. Peripheral blood for TCR sequencing was collected from all dose cohorts at baseline, on cycle 4 day 1, and on cycle 7 day 1. The samples were drawn from a first-in-human, open-label, multicenter phase I dose-escalation trial of ivuxolimab. The trial enrolled adults with locally advanced or metastatic head and neck squamous cell, hepatocellular, melanoma or renal cell carcinoma. CD4+ and CD8+ T cells were sorted separately from peripheral blood before TCR sequencing. As regards this clone: Its antigen remains unidentified. No much larger clonotype is one base removed from it; base qualities were not supplied.

Study-level results and caveats: Low levels of normalized T-cell clonal expansion were also seen in some patients who did not respond. After ivuxolimab, more expanded clones were found on average in CD8+ T cells than in CD4+ T cells. In the 0.1-3.0 mg/kg groups, partial responders had among the lowest normalized peripheral clonal expansion, particularly in CD8+ T cells. At doses from 0.1 to 3.0 mg/kg, clonal expansion was seen in both CD4+ and CD8+ blood T cells between baseline and week 6. The antigen specificity of the clonally expanded peripheral T cells was not determined.

For sequencing of the TCRbeta CDR3 region, genomic DNA was extracted from the sorted cells. TCRbeta CDR3 regions were sequenced using the immunoSEQ Assay. In its TCRdb copy, this immuneACCESS table keeps in-frame sequences only and misses some clones. Where compared with another copy, unresolved V genes explain less than half of these, and the others have no known cause. A total of tens of thousands of clones appear in this sample, around 85% of them only once. The leading ten clones occupy 1.9% of the sample. This sequence was found in an adult with an advanced solid tumor such as melanoma, head and neck, liver or kidney cancer. Sequencing used CD4+ or CD8+ T cells sorted from blood, obtained in a trial of the OX40 agonist ivuxolimab. Recombination connected TRBV11-2 to TRBJ2-7; a tentative D call is TRBD2 (5 bases match). Here the CDR3 is given as CASSLATGFTYEQYF. The DNA sequence reads TGTGCCAGCAGCTTAGCGACGGGATTTACCTACGAGCAGTACTTC.